This entry describes one T cell receptor beta chain. What it binds is unknown. TCRdb keeps only in-frame clones here, not all; method: immunoSEQ multiplex PCR. There are some 390,000 clones in the sample; approximately 89% occur only once, and 1.9% lies in the top ten. Treatment noted: 15 to 20 received Ad26.COV2.S at low or high dose, single or two shots; 5 received placebo; per-sample allocation not given. Vaccine and placebo recipients were sampled on day 63 after the first injection. Aged 18-55 years, donor was enrolled in Boston at some point between 2019 and 2021. The ends lost 5 bases at V and 5 bases at J; junction bases unmatched: 13. The CDR3 extends over 17 amino acids. CDR1 SEHNR and CDR2 FQNEAQ come from the germline V gene (reference sequence). The data were taken from a study of Ad26.COV2.S vaccination and SARS-CoV-2 variants. Across the study: The donor belonged to the COV1001 Ad26.COV2.S trial arm.

Study results and caveats: Similar non-spike TCR breadth was observed in recipients of vaccine and of placebo. Total T cell responses may have been underestimated by the TCR breadth and depth analyses.

The material sequenced was peripheral blood, taken in a trial of Ad26.COV2.S vaccine versus placebo. This sequence joins TRBV7-9 and TRBJ2-7; 12 bases align to TRBD2. The sequence was collected from a person between 18 and 60 years old who received the Ad26.COV2.S COVID-19 vaccine or a placebo. CDR3 in amino acids: CASSPARGLAGGDEQYF. For the CDR3, the DNA is TGTGCCAGCAGCCCCGCCCGGGGACTAGCGGGTGGCGACGAGCAGTACTTC.